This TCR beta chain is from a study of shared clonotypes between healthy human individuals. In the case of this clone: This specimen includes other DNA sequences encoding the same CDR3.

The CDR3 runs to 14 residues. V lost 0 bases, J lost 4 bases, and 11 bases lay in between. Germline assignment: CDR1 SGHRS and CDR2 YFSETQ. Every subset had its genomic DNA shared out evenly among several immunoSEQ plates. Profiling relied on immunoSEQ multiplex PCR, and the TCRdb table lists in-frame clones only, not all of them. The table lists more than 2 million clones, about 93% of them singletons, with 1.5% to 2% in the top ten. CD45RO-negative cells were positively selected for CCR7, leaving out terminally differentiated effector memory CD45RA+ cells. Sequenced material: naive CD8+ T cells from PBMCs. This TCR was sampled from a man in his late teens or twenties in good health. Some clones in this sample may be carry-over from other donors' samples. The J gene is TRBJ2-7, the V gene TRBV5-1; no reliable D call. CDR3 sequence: CASSLGSPTYEQYF. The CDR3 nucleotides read TGCGCCAGCAGCTTGGGCTCTCCAACATACGAGCAGTACTTC.